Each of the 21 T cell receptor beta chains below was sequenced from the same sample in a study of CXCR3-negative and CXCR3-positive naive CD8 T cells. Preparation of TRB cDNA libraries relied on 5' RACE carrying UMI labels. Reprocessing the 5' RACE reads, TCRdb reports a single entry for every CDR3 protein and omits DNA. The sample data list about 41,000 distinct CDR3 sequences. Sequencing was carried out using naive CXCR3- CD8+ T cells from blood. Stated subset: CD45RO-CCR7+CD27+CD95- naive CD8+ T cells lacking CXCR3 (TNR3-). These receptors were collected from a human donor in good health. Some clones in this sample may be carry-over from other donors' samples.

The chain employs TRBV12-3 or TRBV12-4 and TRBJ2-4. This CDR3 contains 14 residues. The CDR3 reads CASSAMDGKNIQYF.

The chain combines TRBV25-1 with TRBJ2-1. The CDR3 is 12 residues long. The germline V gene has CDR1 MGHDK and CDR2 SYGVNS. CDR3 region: CASSESTAEQFF. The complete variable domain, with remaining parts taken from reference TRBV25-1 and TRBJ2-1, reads EADIYQTPRYLVIGTGKKITLECSQTMGHDKMYWYQQDPGMELHLIHYSYGVNSTEKGDLSSESTVSRIRTEHFPLTLESARPSHTSQYLCASSESTAEQFFGPGTRLTVL.

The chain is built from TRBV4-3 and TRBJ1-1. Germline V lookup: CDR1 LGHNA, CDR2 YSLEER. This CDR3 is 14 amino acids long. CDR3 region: CASSQGTMNTEAFF.

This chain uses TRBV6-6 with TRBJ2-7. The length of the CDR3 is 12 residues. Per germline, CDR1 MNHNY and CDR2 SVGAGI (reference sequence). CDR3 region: CASSLLSYEQYF.

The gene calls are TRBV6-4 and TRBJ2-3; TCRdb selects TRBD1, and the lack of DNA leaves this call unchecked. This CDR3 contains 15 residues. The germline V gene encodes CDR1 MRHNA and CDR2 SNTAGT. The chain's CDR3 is CASSDGTGGTDTQYF.

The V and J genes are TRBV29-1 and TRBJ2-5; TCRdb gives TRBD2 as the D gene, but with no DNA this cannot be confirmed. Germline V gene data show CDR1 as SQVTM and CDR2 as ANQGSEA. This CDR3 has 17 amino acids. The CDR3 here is CSVVGLVSGSFEETQYF.

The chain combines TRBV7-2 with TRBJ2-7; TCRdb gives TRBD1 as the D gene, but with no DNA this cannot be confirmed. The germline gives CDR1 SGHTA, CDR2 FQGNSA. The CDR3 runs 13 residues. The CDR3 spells CASGLGGSYEQYF.

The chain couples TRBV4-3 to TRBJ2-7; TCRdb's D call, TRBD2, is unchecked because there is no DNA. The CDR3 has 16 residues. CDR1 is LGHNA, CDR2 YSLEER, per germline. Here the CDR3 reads CASSLRLAGISYEQYF.

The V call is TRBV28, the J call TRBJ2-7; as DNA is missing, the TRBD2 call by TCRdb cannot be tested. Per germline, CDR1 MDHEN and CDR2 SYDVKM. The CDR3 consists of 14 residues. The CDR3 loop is CASSPTLPGLEQYF.

The CDR3 spells CASSFGTGHNEQFF. The J gene is TRBJ2-1, the V gene TRBV27; TCRdb picks TRBD2, but there is no DNA to check that call. There are 14 residues in the CDR3. In germline, CDR1 is MNHEY, CDR2 SMNVEV (reference sequence).

The CDR3 loop is CASSHRTSGMDTQYF. V gene TRBV3-1 combines with J gene TRBJ2-3; there is no DNA to check the TCRdb D call of TRBD2. CDR3 length: 15 residues. Germline CDR1 is LGHDT and CDR2 is YNNKEL (reference sequence).

The CDR3: CASGTVSETQYF. The chain employs TRBV7-9 and TRBJ2-5. Germline CDR1 SEHNR, CDR2 FQNEAQ (reference sequence). CDR3 length equals 12 residues. The variable domain in full, completed from reference TRBV7-9 and TRBJ2-5, reads DTGVSQNPRHKITKRGQNVTFRCDPISEHNRLYWYRQTLGQGPEFLTYFQNEAQLEKSRLLSDRFSAERPKGSFSTLEIQRTEQGDSAMYLCASGTVSETQYFGPGTRLLVL.

This chain's CDR3 is CASSTETQGAYEQYF. This chain connects TRBV7-9 to TRBJ2-7; there is no DNA to check the TCRdb D call of TRBD1. The CDR3 is made up of 15 amino acids. CDR1 SEHNR and CDR2 FQNEAQ come from the germline V gene (reference sequence).

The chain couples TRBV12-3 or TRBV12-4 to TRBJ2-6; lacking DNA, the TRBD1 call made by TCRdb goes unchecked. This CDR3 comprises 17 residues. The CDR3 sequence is CASSLDRSSSGANVLTF.

The CDR3: CASSPLVANYGYTF. The chain recombines TRBV4-3 with TRBJ1-2. This CDR3 has 14 amino acids. CDR1 and CDR2 from the germline V gene are LGHNA and YSLEER.

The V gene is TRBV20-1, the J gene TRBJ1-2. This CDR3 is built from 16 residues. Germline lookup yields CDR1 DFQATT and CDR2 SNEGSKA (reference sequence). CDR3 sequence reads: CSARDWGTASNYGYTF.

The chain's CDR3 is CASSVSGGYTF. The rearrangement links TRBV7-2 to TRBJ1-2. CDR3 size: 11 residues. Germline values: CDR1 SGHTA, CDR2 FQGNSA.

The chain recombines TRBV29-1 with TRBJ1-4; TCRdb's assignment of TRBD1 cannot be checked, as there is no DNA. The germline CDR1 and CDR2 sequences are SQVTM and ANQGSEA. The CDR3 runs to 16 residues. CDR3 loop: CSVGAPGTGDREKLFF.

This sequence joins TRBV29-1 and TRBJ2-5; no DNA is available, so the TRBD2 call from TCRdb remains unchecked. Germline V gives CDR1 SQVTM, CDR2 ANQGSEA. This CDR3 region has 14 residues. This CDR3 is CSGLAGEGEGTQYF.

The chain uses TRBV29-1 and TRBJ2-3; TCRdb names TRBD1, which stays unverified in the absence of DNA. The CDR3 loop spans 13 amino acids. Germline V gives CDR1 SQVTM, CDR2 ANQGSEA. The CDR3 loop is CSGSGGVVDTQYF.

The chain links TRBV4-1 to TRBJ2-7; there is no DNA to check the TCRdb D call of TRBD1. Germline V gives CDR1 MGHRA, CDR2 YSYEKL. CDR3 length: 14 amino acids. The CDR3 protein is CASSQIDSFYEQYF.